This T cell receptor beta chain stems from a study of cytomegalovirus exposure and HLA in healthy donors. The study, taken as a whole, reports: Later analysis reportedly placed an Asian-associated ancestry cluster below the roughly 600-donor mean in N-insertions.

On this clone itself: As yet, its antigen is unknown.

PCR used 60 Vbeta primers and 13 Jbeta primers. The data were produced by immunoSEQ multiplex PCR, yet TCRdb's version contains in-frame clones alone and is incomplete. The sample table includes 68,000 or so clones. The germline gives CDR1 SGHTA, CDR2 FQGNSA. The CDR3 totals 15 residues. Trimming cost V 5 bases and J 5 bases; bases outside gene matches: 4. The gene calls are TRBV7-2 and TRBJ2-1; 12 nucleotides align to TRBD1. This clonotype originated in a boy aged 5-17 years in good health and CMV-seronegative. Material for sequencing was PBMCs. The DNA of the CDR3 is TGTGCCAGCAGCCCCAGGGACAGGGGGCACAATGAGCAGTTCTTC. This encodes CASSPRDRGHNEQFF.